This T cell receptor (beta chain) is from a study of shared clonotypes between healthy human individuals. Notes on the study in general: A few donors had around 5% of their naive CD4 clonotypes in common. Compared with memory subsets, naive subsets generally had larger estimated richness. Donor clonotype sharing was expected to depend on sequencing depth.

Germline values: CDR1 SGHTA, CDR2 FQGNSA. V lost 3 bases and J lost 9; bases outside the gene matches: 13. This CDR3 comprises 16 residues. How the authors handled the data: Junction-only immunoSEQ data arrived without quality scores, meaning filtering differed. Here immunoSEQ multiplex PCR was the method, and the copy in TCRdb shows in-frame clones only, minus some. V, J and clone size derive from that table, while D and trimming were established from the DNA sequence. There are millions of clones in the sample; approximately 90% occur only once, and roughly 0.13% lies in the top ten. Points on this clone: The antigen is unknown.

The chain employs TRBV7-2 and TRBJ2-1; TRBD2 matches at 8 bases. This clonotype was obtained from a man younger than 35 in good health. Material: naive CD4+ T cells sorted from blood. Described subset: CD45RA+ positively selected. Here the CDR3 reads CASSFLPPGGGGEQFF. The CDR3, as DNA: TGTGCCAGCAGCTTTCTCCCACCGGGAGGGGGGGGTGAGCAGTTCTTC.